Shown below are 29 T cell receptor beta chains from a single sample sequenced in a study of blood T cells in healthy people across ages. With a J-beta primer mix and a sample-barcoded 5' primer, a second PCR ran roughly 6 to 11 cycles. TCRdb re-analysed the 5' RACE reads in MiXCR, keeping a single row per CDR3 protein. The profile shows about 1.1 million distinct CDR3 sequences, roughly two fifths of them singletons. Sequencing was done on a sample of blood. The receptors come from a man in his late teens or twenties in good health.

This rearrangement joins TRBV6-5 to TRBJ2-7, with TRBD2 matching 9 bases. After removal of 7 bases from V and 7 bases from J, the junction contained 14 bases not matched to a gene. The CDR3 contains 15 residues. CDR1 and CDR2 from the germline V gene are MNHEY and SVGAGI. DNA of the CDR3: TGTGCCAGCACCCTTAGCGGGGGTCCCTTCAATGAGCAGTACTTC. Translation: CASTLSGGPFNEQYF.

This sequence joins TRBV12-3 or TRBV12-4 and TRBJ2-2; TRBD2 might be the D (7 bases). Trimming stripped 6 bases from V and 2 bases from J, with 10 bases between. The CDR3 covers 14 residues. DNA for the CDR3: TGTGCCAGCAGAGCGGGACACAACACCGGGGAGCTGTTTTTT. It translates to CASRAGHNTGELFF.

Concerning this clonotype itself: A clone one base away is much larger, so this may be a read error. The chain links TRBV7-2 to TRBJ2-5; D assignment may be TRBD1 or TRBD2 (5 bases each). TRBJ2-7 explains the end of the DNA better; the J call may be wrong. The CDR3 totals 15 residues. Germline lookup yields CDR1 SGHTA and CDR2 FQGNSA. The CDR3 nucleotides read TGTGCCAGCAGCTTACTCGCAGGGACCTCCTACGAGCAGTACTTC. Encoded protein: CASSLLAGTSYEQYF.

A word on this clonotype: Germline is not matched at one junction end, which may reflect a read error. The rearrangement joins TRBV7-3 to TRBJ2-3; 8 bases align to TRBD1. Looked up from germline, CDR1 is SGHTA and CDR2 is FQGTGA. The CDR3 has 15 residues. CDR3: CASSPGQGRTETQYF. The CDR3 DNA is TGTGCCAGCAGCCCTGGACAGGGCCGCACAGAGACGCAGTATTTT.

The chain combines TRBV10-3 with TRBJ2-3, with TRBD1 matching over 9 bases. CDR1 ENHRY and CDR2 SYGVKD come from the germline V gene. This CDR3 has 16 residues. The junction had 9 bases not matched to a gene; V was cut back by 7 bases and J by 1 base. The CDR3 is CAITRQGETGTDTQYF. CDR3 nucleotide sequence: TGTGCCATCACCCGACAGGGGGAGACTGGCACAGATACGCAGTATTTT.

The chain has TRBV2 and TRBJ1-5; a weak D match, TRBD1 (6 bases). Germline values: CDR1 SNHLY, CDR2 FYNNEI. This CDR3 region has 15 residues. The V gene lost 6 bases and the J gene lost 2 bases, with 14 bases spanning the gap. This CDR3 is CASRATGAGNQPQHF. The CDR3 coding sequence is TGTGCCAGCAGGGCGACAGGTGCGGGCAATCAGCCCCAGCATTTT.

This sequence joins TRBV6-6 and TRBJ2-3, with 10 bases that match TRBD2. V lost 0 bases to trimming and J lost 4 bases; unmatched junction nucleotides: 7. Germline V gene sequence: CDR1 MNHNY, CDR2 SVGAGI (reference sequence). This CDR3 is built from 17 residues. The CDR3 bases are TGTGCCAGCAGTTACTCCCGAGCGGGGGGGTGGCCAGATACGCAGTATTTT. Translation gives CASSYSRAGGWPDTQYF.

This clonotype showed up just a few times. The gene calls are TRBV29-1 and TRBJ2-5; no definite D call. Germline loops: CDR1 SQVTM, CDR2 ANQGSEA. Trimming shortened V by 5 bases and J by 1 base, and 11 bases separated the two germline ends. The CDR3 is 13 amino acids. The CDR3 spells CSVYGSTQETQYF. CDR3 bases: TGCAGCGTTTACGGAAGCACCCAAGAGACCCAGTACTTC.

V and J are TRBV6-6 and TRBJ2-3, with D maybe TRBD2 (7 bases). The CDR3 runs 14 residues. Trimming took 6 bases from V and 5 from J, leaving 15 bases between them. Germline V gene sequence: CDR1 MNHNY, CDR2 SVGAGI (reference sequence). The CDR3 coding sequence is TGTGCCAGCAGCAAAGGGGGGGCCCAAGATACGCAGTATTTT. This gives the protein CASSKGGAQDTQYF.

The table lists this clonotype with a few counts. V and J are TRBV20-1 and TRBJ2-1; a weak D match, TRBD2 (7 bases). The CDR3 extends over 15 amino acids. Germline assignment: CDR1 DFQATT and CDR2 SNEGSKA (reference sequence). Between the trimmed V and J ends, which lost 6 bases and 2 bases, there was a span of 17 bases. CDR3 in DNA: TGCAGTGCAGGGAGGGGGGGAGCAACCTACAATGAGCAGTTCTTC. Residues: CSAGRGGATYNEQFF.

This rearrangement joins TRBV5-1 to TRBJ2-5; perhaps D is TRBD1 or TRBD2 (5 bases each). Trimming removed 4 bases from V and 11 bases from J, with 21 bases in between. This CDR3 spans 14 amino acids. The germline CDR1 and CDR2 sequences are SGHRS and YFSETQ. In nucleotides, the CDR3 is TGCGCCAGCAGCGGGGGAACAGGATCGGAAGAGCAGTACTTC. It codes for CASSGGTGSEEQYF.

This chain links TRBV12-3 or TRBV12-4 with TRBJ1-2; D unclear. V gave up 6 bases and J gave up 3 bases, with 8 bases separating them. CDR3 length: 12 amino acids. CDR3 DNA: TGTGCCAGCAGCCCCCAGTACTATGGCTACACCTTC. It is translated as CASSPQYYGYTF.

The rearrangement joins TRBV19 to TRBJ2-3, with D unclear. Trimming left V 7 bases short and J 0 bases short, with 2 bases between. Germline V gene data show CDR1 as LNHDA and CDR2 as SQIVND (reference sequence). There are 11 residues in the CDR3. The CDR3 sequence is CASMSTDTQYF. Here the CDR3 DNA reads TGTGCCAGTATGAGCACAGATACGCAGTATTTT. The full variable domain, with the rest looked up from reference TRBV19 and TRBJ2-3, is DGGITQSPKYLFRKEGQNVTLSCEQNLNHDAMYWYRQDPGQGLRLIYYSQIVNDFQKGDIAEGYSVSREKKESFPLTVTSAQKNPTAFYLCASMSTDTQYFGPGTRLTVL.

This chain joins TRBV5-1 and TRBJ1-1; weak D call: TRBD1 (5 bases). Per the germline V gene, CDR1 is SGHRS and CDR2 is YFSETQ. Between the trimmed V and J ends, which lost 0 bases and 3 bases, there was a span of 9 bases. The CDR3 extends over 14 amino acids. CDR3 sequence: CASSLEWGDTEAFF. The DNA of the CDR3 is TGCGCCAGCAGCTTGGAATGGGGGGACACTGAAGCTTTCTTT.

This clonotype was seen a few times. The rearrangement joins TRBV9 to TRBJ1-2; tentative D call: TRBD1 (5 bases). The germline V gene has CDR1 SGDLS and CDR2 YYNGEE. The CDR3 is 14 amino acids. V was pared by 4 bases and J by 7 bases, with 17 bases between. The CDR3 nucleotides are TGTGCCAGCAGCCCGCCAGGCGGGGGATCTGGCTACACCTTC. As protein: CASSPPGGGSGYTF.

A word on this clonotype: Compared with germline, one end of the junction differs, possibly owing to a read error. The V call is TRBV28, the J call TRBJ1-2; 7 positions agree with TRBD1. Germline values: CDR1 MDHEN, CDR2 SYDVKM. This CDR3 is built from 14 residues. The CDR3 loop reads CASSSPGGSYGYTF. The DNA for the CDR3 is TGTGCCAGTAGTTCCCCAGGGGGAAGCTATGGCTACACCTTC.

The chain joins TRBV25-1 to TRBJ1-2; D gene uncertain. Germline values: CDR1 MGHDK, CDR2 SYGVNS. CDR3 length equals 13 residues. V lost 0 bases and J lost 6, with 8 bases in between. The CDR3 reads CASSEYVGDGYTF. DNA for the CDR3: TGTGCCAGCAGTGAATATGTGGGTGATGGCTACACCTTC.

This clonotype is a singleton in its sample. A read error may account for a junction end that differs from germline. The V call is TRBV28, the J call TRBJ1-2, with D maybe TRBD1 (6 bases). This CDR3 spans 12 amino acids. Germline loops: CDR1 MDHEN, CDR2 SYDVKM. The CDR3 sequence is CTSSQQGGGYTF. The CDR3 coding sequence is TGTACCAGCAGCCAACAGGGTGGAGGCTACACCTTC.

The V call is TRBV3-1, the J call TRBJ2-3, with 8 nucleotides matching TRBD2. V shed 4 bases and J 0 bases; nucleotides not matched to a gene: 3. CDR1 is LGHDT and CDR2 is YNNKEL in the germline V gene (reference sequence). The CDR3 is made up of 15 amino acids. The CDR3 region is CASSPSGYSTDTQYF. The CDR3 DNA follows: TGTGCCAGCAGCCCTAGCGGGTACAGCACAGATACGCAGTATTTT.

The J gene is TRBJ1-1, the V gene TRBV5-1; 8 bases match TRBD1. Germline loops: CDR1 SGHRS, CDR2 YFSETQ. Trimming cost V 4 bases and J 6 bases; bases outside gene matches: 5. The CDR3 is 13 amino acids. The CDR3 is CASSAGQVAEAFF. The CDR3 DNA reads TGCGCCAGCAGCGCGGGACAGGTAGCTGAAGCTTTCTTT.

This chain uses TRBV27 with TRBJ1-6, with TRBD1 matching over 8 bases. V shed 6 bases and J 4 bases; nucleotides not matched to a gene: 5. The CDR3 covers 15 residues. Germline values: CDR1 MNHEY, CDR2 SMNVEV (reference sequence). The DNA of the CDR3 is TGTGCCAGCAGGACGGACAGGGAATATAATTCACCCCTCCACTTT. It yields the protein CASRTDREYNSPLHF.

This chain connects TRBV20-1 to TRBJ1-2; D ambiguous. In germline, CDR1 is DFQATT, CDR2 SNEGSKA (reference sequence). The CDR3 consists of 15 residues. Trimming stripped 0 bases from V and 0 bases from J, with 11 bases between. The CDR3 is CSARERRGSNYGYTF. Here the CDR3 DNA reads TGCAGTGCTAGAGAGCGTCGGGGATCTAACTATGGCTACACCTTC.

This clonotype turned up a few times. The chain combines TRBV5-1 with TRBJ1-1; 7 nucleotides match TRBD1. Germline CDR1 is SGHRS and CDR2 is YFSETQ. The CDR3 spans 13 residues. The trim removed 3 bases at V and 6 bases at J, leaving 5 bases unmatched. The CDR3 nucleotides read TGCGCCAGCAGCTCGGGACAGTTGGCTGAAGCTTTCTTT. This encodes CASSSGQLAEAFF.

J is TRBJ2-1 and V is TRBV4-3; TRBD1 is a possible D gene (7 bases). Germline CDR1 and CDR2: LGHNA and YSLEER. V shed 4 bases and J shed 4 bases, with 17 bases lying between them. The CDR3 extends over 16 amino acids. In DNA, the CDR3 is TGCGCCAGCAGCCCAGAGCAGGGGGGCCGTTACAATGAGCAGTTCTTC. Translating it yields CASSPEQGGRYNEQFF.

This chain uses TRBV20-1 with TRBJ2-1; D gene unclear. CDR3 length: 13 residues. CDR1 and CDR2 (germline): DFQATT, SNEGSKA (reference sequence). V gave up 0 bases and J gave up 10 bases, with 13 bases separating them. The CDR3 loop is CSARDAQPREQFF. CDR3 in DNA: TGCAGTGCTAGAGACGCCCAGCCGAGAGAGCAGTTCTTC.

This clonotype was seen only a few times. The genes are TRBV5-1 and TRBJ2-4; D gene unclear. V was cut by 6 bases and J by 2 bases, with 9 bases left in between. This CDR3 has 13 amino acids. Germline CDR1 is SGHRS and CDR2 is YFSETQ. In DNA, the CDR3 is TGCGCCAGCAAGGACCCAACCAAAAACATTCAGTACTTC. Translated, it gives CASKDPTKNIQYF.

This clonotype was counted between two and nine times. CDR3: CASSGSPADTQYF. The CDR3 region has the DNA TGTGCCAGCAGCGGGAGCCCCGCAGATACGCAGTATTTT. The chain joins TRBV9 to TRBJ2-3; D remains ambiguous. The CDR3 covers 13 residues. Trimming removed 3 bases at V and 4 bases at J, with 9 bases between. CDR1 and CDR2 (germline): SGDLS, YYNGEE.

This clonotype was seen a few times. The chain uses TRBV13 and TRBJ2-1; a weak D match, TRBD2 (6 bases). In germline, CDR1 is PRHDT, CDR2 FYEKMQ (reference sequence). The V gene lost 5 bases and the J gene lost 0 bases, with 20 bases spanning the gap. The CDR3 extends over 18 amino acids. The CDR3 protein is CASSRPGTVKSSYNEQFF. The CDR3 DNA reads TGTGCCAGCAGCCGTCCCGGGACTGTAAAAAGCTCCTACAATGAGCAGTTCTTC.

Turning to this clonotype: A much larger clone sits a single nucleotide away, making a read error possible. The chain employs TRBV12-3 or TRBV12-4 and TRBJ2-1; maybe TRBD2 (5 bases). V dropped 1 base and J dropped 10 bases, with 14 bases sitting between them. CDR3 size: 14 residues. The CDR3 protein is CASSLENRDYEQFF. DNA for the CDR3: TGTGCCAGCAGTTTAGAGAACAGAGACTACGAGCAGTTCTTC.